This TCR beta chain was found in a study of cytomegalovirus exposure and HLA in healthy donors. Worth noting for this clone: Antigen unknown.

The CDR3 has 17 residues. CDR1 SGHRS and CDR2 YFSETQ come from the germline V gene. After removal of 3 bases from V and 2 bases from J, the junction contained 8 bases not matched to a gene. Researchers ran the PCR with 60 Vbeta and 13 Jbeta primers. This table comes from immunoSEQ multiplex PCR, and its TCRdb copy is limited to in-frame clones, with some not included. The sample records roughly 49,000 clones, about four fifths being singletons. Study-level points and caveats: TCR beta V- and J-gene trimming was later associated with a missense DCLRE1C variant. What a later analysis showed was that several of the most significant clusters appeared linked to common viral pathogens.

The source material was PBMCs. The TCR comes from a boy younger than 18 in good health and CMV-seropositive. The chain is built from TRBV5-1 and TRBJ2-2; 9 bases are shared with TRBD2. CDR3 residues: CASSSQPGLANTGELFF. The CDR3 nucleotides read TGCGCCAGCAGCTCTCAACCGGGACTAGCAAACACCGGGGAGCTGTTTTTT.